This T cell receptor (beta chain) appears in the sequencing data of a study of blood T cells in healthy people across ages. Those donating, healthy Caucasian individuals from Russia, were aged roughly 6 to 100. Every donor gave approximately 10 milliliters of peripheral blood. CDR3 length: 13 residues. V gave up 10 bases and J gave up 0 bases, with 10 bases separating them. Germline V gene lookup returns CDR1 SNHLY and CDR2 FYNNEI. The second PCR ran about 6 to 11 cycles with a sample-barcoded 5' primer and J-beta primers. TCRdb passed the 5' RACE reads through MiXCR, listing each CDR3 protein once. Found here are 1.5 million to 2 million distinct CDR3 sequences, approximately 50% of them singletons; the top ten hold roughly 2%. As concerns this clonotype: Its specificity is unknown.

General study results and limits: Both naive CD4+ cell counts and diversity were greater in long-lived donors than in aged donors. Older age went with lower TCR beta diversity per million T cells, in a roughly linear way.

The sequence came from a woman in her forties in good health. The chain couples TRBV2 to TRBJ2-1; D is possibly TRBD1 (6 bases). Material for sequencing was blood. The CDR3 coding sequence is TGTGCCAACGACAGGAGCTCCTACAATGAGCAGTTCTTC. Its translation is CANDRSSYNEQFF.